The 23 T cell receptor beta chains in this list originate from one sample, sequenced in a study of cytomegalovirus exposure and HLA in healthy donors. In the PCR, 60 Vbeta and 13 Jbeta primers were used. Assay: immunoSEQ multiplex PCR; the TCRdb copy retains only in-frame clones and omits some. The sample shows 65,000 to 75,000 clones, about two thirds of them seen only once. The sequencing sample was made of PBMCs. The receptors were sampled from a woman aged 25 to 45 in good health and CMV-seronegative.

The CDR3 here is CATSIGQGFELPFYGYTF. The CDR3, as DNA: TGTGCCACCAGCATAGGGCAGGGCTTTGAACTACCCTTCTATGGCTACACCTTC. The chain links TRBV15 to TRBJ1-2, with D tentatively TRBD1 (5 bases). Germline CDR1 LNHNV, CDR2 YYDKDF (reference sequence). CDR3 length: 18 residues. Trimming shortened V by 4 bases and J by 4 bases, and 25 bases separated the two germline ends.

This clone has more than one count but fewer than ten. The rearrangement links TRBV9 to TRBJ2-3; D may be TRBD2 (6 bases). V was clipped by 3 bases and J by 4 bases, with 9 bases between them. There are 13 residues in the CDR3. Germline V gene sequence: CDR1 SGDLS, CDR2 YYNGEE. CDR3 in amino acids: CASSGGEADTQYF. The DNA for the CDR3 is TGTGCCAGCAGCGGAGGGGAGGCAGATACGCAGTATTTT. Variable domain in full (rest from reference TRBV9 and TRBJ2-3): DSGVTQTPKHLITATGQRVTLRCSPRSGDLSVYWYQQSLDQGLQFLIQYYNGEERAKGNILERFSAQQFPDLHSELNLSSLELGDSALYFCASSGGEADTQYFGPGTRLTVL.

V gene TRBV19 combines with J gene TRBJ2-2; TRBD1 matches 10 bases. The CDR3 has 17 amino acids. Germline V gene sequence: CDR1 LNHDA, CDR2 SQIVND (reference sequence). Trimming cost V 6 bases and J 0 bases; bases outside gene matches: 7. The CDR3: CASSLLDRGTNTGELFF. As DNA, the CDR3 is TGTGCCAGTAGCCTATTGGACAGGGGGACGAACACCGGGGAGCTGTTTTTT.

CDR3 sequence (DNA): TGCGCCAGCAGCCCGGTCGGCTCTGGAAACACCATATATTTT. Its translation: CASSPVGSGNTIYF. The rearrangement uses TRBV5-1 and TRBJ1-3; no reliable D call. From germline, CDR1 is SGHRS and CDR2 YFSETQ. V lost 4 bases to trimming and J lost 0 bases, with 8 bases between them. The CDR3 has 14 amino acids. Combining the CDR3 with reference TRBV5-1 and TRBJ1-3 gives the whole variable domain KAGVTQTPRYLIKTRGQQVTLSCSPISGHRSVSWYQQTPGQGLQFLFEYFSETQRNKGNFPGRFSGRQFSNSRSEMNVSTLELGDSALYLCASSPVGSGNTIYFGEGSWLTVV.

The J gene is TRBJ2-7, the V gene TRBV2, with 7 bases lining up with TRBD2. This CDR3 is 14 amino acids long. Germline-derived CDR1 and CDR2 are SNHLY and FYNNEI. J was trimmed by 1 base and V by 4 bases; bases with no gene match: 4. The CDR3 DNA follows: TGTGCCAGCAGTGGCGGGGGTGGTTCCTACGAGCAGTACTTC. The encoded protein is CASSGGGGSYEQYF. Complete variable domain (other parts from reference TRBV2 and TRBJ2-7): EPEVTQTPSHQVTQMGQEVILRCVPISNHLYFYWYRQILGQKVEFLVSFYNNEISEKSEIFDDQFSVERPDGSNFTLKIRSTKLEDSAMYFCASSGGGGSYEQYFGPGTRLTVT.

This chain connects TRBV5-1 to TRBJ2-7; a weak D match, TRBD2 (6 bases). Germline V gene sequence: CDR1 SGHRS, CDR2 YFSETQ. Trimming removed 3 bases from V and 3 bases from J, with 16 bases in between. The CDR3 covers 15 residues. CDR3 loop: CASSSPGVVYYEQYF. In DNA, the CDR3 is TGCGCCAGCAGCTCTCCGGGAGTTGTTTACTACGAGCAGTACTTC.

The chain employs TRBV28 and TRBJ1-1, with 8 bases that match TRBD1. Germline CDR1 and CDR2: MDHEN and SYDVKM. Trimming took 6 bases from V and 6 from J; bases not matched to a gene: 9. This CDR3 spans 14 amino acids. CDR3 sequence: CASRLQGARAEAFF. CDR3 nucleotide sequence: TGTGCCAGCAGACTCCAGGGGGCGCGGGCTGAAGCTTTCTTT.

This clone was seen just once. This rearrangement joins TRBV7-3 to TRBJ2-3; TRBD2 aligns across 7 bases. Germline CDR1 is SGHTA and CDR2 is FQGTGA. Losses at the gene ends were 1 base for V and 1 base for J; bases not matched to a gene: 5. The CDR3 extends over 16 amino acids. As DNA, the CDR3 is TGTGCCAGCAGCTTAATGGCTAGCGGAGGCACAGATACGCAGTATTTT. Its translation is CASSLMASGGTDTQYF. Full variable domain (remainder filled in from reference TRBV7-3 and TRBJ2-3): GAGVSQTPSNKVTEKGKYVELRCDPISGHTALYWYRQSLGQGPEFLIYFQGTGAADDSGLPNDRFFAVRPEGSVSTLKIQRTERGDSAVYLCASSLMASGGTDTQYFGPGTRLTVL.

The chain couples TRBV4-1 to TRBJ2-1, with 13 bases matching TRBD2. After removal of 4 bases from V and 4 bases from J, the junction contained 7 bases not matched to a gene. Germline V gene lookup returns CDR1 MGHRA and CDR2 YSYEKL. CDR3 length: 17 amino acids. The CDR3 nucleotides are TGCGCCAGCAGCCGAAGAGGACTAGCGGGGGCATACAATGAGCAGTTCTTC. As protein: CASSRRGLAGAYNEQFF.

The gene calls are TRBV5-4 and TRBJ2-7, with 13 bases fitting TRBD2. The length of the CDR3 is 17 residues. Germline-derived CDR1 and CDR2 are SGHNT and YYREEE (reference sequence). The V and J ends lost 4 bases and 0 bases, in that order; junction bases with no gene match: 7. DNA of the CDR3: TGTGCCAGCAGCCCGACTAGCGGGGGGTCAAGCTCCTACGAGCAGTACTTC. This encodes CASSPTSGGSSSYEQYF.

This chain connects TRBV10-2 to TRBJ2-7, with a weak D call TRBD2 (6 bases). From germline, CDR1 is WSHSY and CDR2 SAAADI. The CDR3 runs to 13 residues. The ends were cut back, 4 bases at V and 4 bases at J, with 11 bases in the middle. The CDR3: CASSGGSGYEQYF. The CDR3 DNA is TGCGCCAGCAGTGGAGGCAGCGGGTACGAGCAGTACTTC.

The rearrangement joins TRBV9 to TRBJ2-7; D gene unclear. V gave up 0 bases and J gave up 5 bases, with 12 bases separating them. Germline V gene data show CDR1 as SGDLS and CDR2 as YYNGEE. The CDR3 contains 14 residues. CDR3: CASSVAAARNEQYF. CDR3 sequence (DNA): TGTGCCAGCAGCGTAGCCGCAGCTAGGAACGAGCAGTACTTC.

The V and J genes are TRBV6-5 and TRBJ1-4; D is possibly TRBD1 (6 bases). CDR3 length: 14 residues. V was trimmed by 11 bases and J by 5 bases, leaving 18 bases between them. The germline V gene encodes CDR1 MNHEY and CDR2 SVGAGI. The CDR3 reads CASTLDRQNEKLFF. The CDR3 bases are TGTGCCTCCACCCTTGACAGGCAAAATGAAAAACTGTTTTTT.

The chain combines TRBV5-1 with TRBJ2-1, with D tentatively TRBD2 (5 bases). This CDR3 contains 15 residues. V lost 4 bases and J lost 0, with 11 bases in between. Germline V lookup: CDR1 SGHRS, CDR2 YFSETQ. The CDR3: CASSPLGSSYNEQFF. The CDR3 nucleotides read TGCGCCAGCAGCCCCCTAGGGAGCTCCTACAATGAGCAGTTCTTC.

This clone was seen more than once but under ten times. V is TRBV7-9 and J is TRBJ2-7, with 8 bases matching TRBD2. The V gene's germline CDR1 is SEHNR and CDR2 FQNEAQ (reference sequence). The CDR3 covers 14 residues. The V and J ends lost 2 bases and 7 bases, in that order; junction bases with no gene match: 7. CDR3 bases: TGTGCCAGCAGCTTACACGGGGGGGCGGGGGAGCAGTACTTC. This encodes CASSLHGGAGEQYF.

V is TRBV9 and J is TRBJ1-4, with 9 bases that match TRBD1. This CDR3 comprises 15 residues. In germline, CDR1 is SGDLS, CDR2 YYNGEE. The J segment lost 8 bases and the V segment lost 0 bases, leaving 5 bases of the junction unmatched. The CDR3 DNA reads as TGTGCCAGCAGCGTAGAAGGGACAGGGTTCGAAAAACTGTTTTTT. This sequence encodes CASSVEGTGFEKLFF.

The J gene is TRBJ2-2, the V gene TRBV2; D remains unclear. The V and J ends lost 4 bases and 2 bases respectively, with 5 bases between them. Per the germline V gene, CDR1 is SNHLY and CDR2 is FYNNEI. CDR3 length equals 13 residues. The CDR3, as DNA: TGTGCCAGCAGTGGCCTAAACACCGGGGAGCTGTTTTTT. Amino acid sequence: CASSGLNTGELFF.

The rearrangement links TRBV5-1 to TRBJ2-1; 10 bases are shared with TRBD2. CDR1 and CDR2 from the germline V gene are SGHRS and YFSETQ. CDR3 length: 15 residues. V was clipped by 3 bases and J by 3 bases; unmatched bases: 3. The chain's CDR3 is CASSSSGGDYNEQFF. The CDR3 DNA reads TGCGCCAGCAGCTCAAGCGGGGGGGACTACAATGAGCAGTTCTTC.

V gene TRBV7-8 combines with J gene TRBJ2-6, with TRBD1 matching over 8 bases. CDR3 length: 16 residues. With 3 bases clipped from V and 2 bases from J, the junction kept 3 bases outside the gene matches. The germline V gene has CDR1 SGHVS and CDR2 FQNEAQ. The CDR3 bases are TGTGCCAGCAGCTTCTGGACAGGGCCTGGGGCCAACGTCCTGACTTTC. As protein: CASSFWTGPGANVLTF.

This clone was seen a single time. This chain uses TRBV7-9 with TRBJ2-5, with TRBD1 matching over 9 bases. The DNA end lines up better with TRBJ2-7; the J call may be wrong. The CDR3 contains 15 residues. Germline CDR1 and CDR2: SEHNR and FQNEAQ (reference sequence). In nucleotides, the CDR3 is TGTGCCAGCAGCTTTGGACAGGGGCGCTCCTACGAGCAGTACTTC. Its translation is CASSFGQGRSYEQYF.

The gene calls are TRBV19 and TRBJ2-3; perhaps TRBD1 as D (6 bases). V was pared by 7 bases and J by 4 bases, with 12 bases between. There are 13 residues in the CDR3. Germline V gives CDR1 LNHDA, CDR2 SQIVND (reference sequence). The CDR3 region has the DNA TGTGCCAGTAATTCACAGGGCGCAGATACGCAGTATTTT. This codes for CASNSQGADTQYF.

The chain couples TRBV6-5 to TRBJ2-5; TRBD1 is a possible D gene (5 bases). Matching the DNA end better, TRBJ2-7 makes the J call doubtful. Germline CDR1 is MNHEY and CDR2 is SVGAGI. The CDR3 spans 14 residues. The CDR3 DNA reads TGTGCCAGCAGTGAACAGGCTAGGGACTACGAGCAGTACTTC. As protein: CASSEQARDYEQYF.

The chain employs TRBV19 and TRBJ2-7, with 10 bases that match TRBD1. Germline values: CDR1 LNHDA, CDR2 SQIVND (reference sequence). The CDR3 extends over 14 amino acids. V shed 6 bases and J 3 bases; nucleotides not matched to a gene: 5. DNA for the CDR3: TGTGCCAGTAGCCTCGGGACAGGGGTCTACGAGCAGTACTTC. Translated, it gives CASSLGTGVYEQYF.